The entry below gives a single T cell receptor beta chain sequence along with its context. This record comes from a study of T cell repertoires in cytomegalovirus infection. The overall study: TCR beta signatures that were public indicated CMV infection and matching HLA type.

The CDR3 runs 13 residues. V was clipped by 1 base and J by 6 bases, with 7 bases between them. CDR1 is LNHNV, CDR2 YYDKDF, per germline (reference sequence). Via MiXCR, TCRdb re-called the reads, giving one row per CDR3 protein. The repertoire has a few hundred thousand distinct CDR3 sequences, approximately 18% of them found once; the top ten carry 7.5% to 9.5%. The TCR originated in a human donor in good health (CMV status not recorded). Some clones in this sample may be carry-over from other donors' samples. This chain links TRBV15 with TRBJ1-5, with D perhaps matching TRBD1 (5 bases). The sequencing sample was made of PBMCs. The CDR3 sequence: CATSRGTSQPQHF. DNA for the CDR3: TGTGCCACCAGCAGAGGGACAAGTCAGCCCCAGCATTTT.